This is a list of T cell receptor beta chains from one sample in a study of shared clonotypes between healthy human individuals. Clones were sequenced by immunoSEQ multiplex PCR, and TCRdb holds only the in-frame ones, with some missing. The sample lists about 2.2 million clones, 85% to 95% occurring once. The sequenced material came from naive CD8+ T cells from PBMCs. All receptors derive from a man aged 18 to 35 in good health. Some clones in this sample may be carry-over from other donors' samples. CDR3s include the opening cysteine and the closing phenylalanine or tryptophan. D genes are given only for firm matches. Rows give clone size only sometimes, using once, few, many, or a class for an expanded clone.

D gene: .
V gene: TRBV13
J gene: TRBJ2-5
clone size: .
CDR3 DNA: TGTGCCAGCAGCACTGGGCCAGAGACCCAGTACTTC
CDR3 protein: CASSTGPETQYF

D gene: TRBD2
V gene: TRBV2
J gene: TRBJ2-1
clone size: .
CDR3 DNA: TGTGCCACCAGAGGGTCCGGGACTAGCCTGGGCAATGAGCAGTTCTTC
CDR3 protein: CATRGSGTSLGNEQFF

D gene: .
V gene: TRBV6-6
J gene: TRBJ1-2
clone size: .
CDR3 DNA: TGTGCCAGCAAACACCAAGGGGACCACTTTGGCTACACCTTC
CDR3 protein: CASKHQGDHFGYTF

D gene: .
V gene: TRBV5-6
J gene: TRBJ1-4
clone size: .
CDR3 DNA: TGTGCCAGCAGCTTGGGGGCGGGTAATGAAAAACTGTTTTTT
CDR3 protein: CASSLGAGNEKLFF

D gene: .
V gene: TRBV5-1
J gene: TRBJ1-1
clone size: .
CDR3 DNA: TGCGCCGGCAGCTTAGAGCTAGGACAGACGAACACTGAAGCTTTCTTT
CDR3 protein: CAGSLELGQTNTEAFF

D gene: .
V gene: TRBV7-9
J gene: TRBJ1-1
clone size: .
CDR3 DNA: TGTGCCAGCTCATGGGCCGATGATGGCACTGAAGCTTTCTTT
CDR3 protein: CASSWADDGTEAFF

D gene: .
V gene: TRBV30
J gene: TRBJ1-6
clone size: once
CDR3 DNA: TGTGCCTGGAGTGTACAAGGGGGTTCACCCCTCCACTTT
CDR3 protein: CAWSVQGGSPLHF

D gene: .
V gene: TRBV6-1
J gene: TRBJ2-5
clone size: .
CDR3 DNA: TGTGCCAGCACCTCGGGACTTCAAAAAGAGACCCAGTACTTC
CDR3 protein: CASTSGLQKETQYF

D gene: .
V gene: TRBV9
J gene: TRBJ2-2
clone size: .
CDR3 DNA: TGTGCCAGCAGCCCCCTGGACTGGACCGGGGAGCTGTTTTTT
CDR3 protein: CASSPLDWTGELFF

D gene: .
V gene: TRBV7-9
J gene: TRBJ2-7
clone size: .
CDR3 DNA: TGTGCCAGCAGCTTAGGTGGGGCACCCTACGAGCAGTACTTC
CDR3 protein: CASSLGGAPYEQYF

D gene: .
V gene: TRBV25-1
J gene: TRBJ2-7
clone size: .
CDR3 DNA: TGTGCCAGCACCACCTTATCCTACGAGCAGTACTTC
CDR3 protein: CASTTLSYEQYF

D gene: TRBD2
V gene: TRBV28
J gene: TRBJ2-1
clone size: .
CDR3 DNA: TGTGCCAGCAGTCCCACTAGCGGGAGCTCCTACAATGAGCAGTTCTTC
CDR3 protein: CASSPTSGSSYNEQFF

D gene: .
V gene: TRBV28
J gene: TRBJ1-2
clone size: .
CDR3 DNA: TGTGCCAGCAGTTTCGGTAGTGGATCGTATGGCTACACCTTC
CDR3 protein: CASSFGSGSYGYTF

D gene: .
V gene: TRBV2
J gene: TRBJ1-2
clone size: .
CDR3 DNA: TGTGCCACTTCGGGAACCTATAACTATGGCTACACCTTC
CDR3 protein: CATSGTYNYGYTF

D gene: .
V gene: TRBV7-9
J gene: TRBJ2-7
clone size: .
CDR3 DNA: TGTGCCAGCAGGCAATCTAATACACCCTACTACGAGCAGTACTTC
CDR3 protein: CASRQSNTPYYEQYF

D gene: TRBD2
V gene: TRBV19
J gene: TRBJ2-1
clone size: .
CDR3 DNA: TGTGCCAGTAGTCCCCGGACTAGCGGGGAGCAGTTCTTC
CDR3 protein: CASSPRTSGEQFF

D gene: TRBD2
V gene: TRBV4-1
J gene: TRBJ2-1
clone size: .
CDR3 DNA: TGCGCCAGCAGCGTAGTAGCGGGAGGAGTAAATGAGCAGTTCTTC
CDR3 protein: CASSVVAGGVNEQFF

D gene: .
V gene: TRBV14
J gene: TRBJ2-1
clone size: once
CDR3 DNA: TGTGCCAGCAGCCAAGATCGTTGGGGAAGCCTCGGCAATGAGCAGTTCTTC
CDR3 protein: CASSQDRWGSLGNEQFF

D gene: TRBD1
V gene: TRBV5-6
J gene: TRBJ1-1
clone size: once
CDR3 DNA: TGTGCCAGCAGCCCCGAGACAGGGAGCACTGAAGCTTTCTTT
CDR3 protein: CASSPETGSTEAFF

D gene: .
V gene: TRBV27
J gene: TRBJ2-6
clone size: .
CDR3 DNA: TGTGCCAGCAGTTTATTCCCTGGGGCCAACGTCCTGACTTTC
CDR3 protein: CASSLFPGANVLTF

D gene: .
V gene: TRBV10-3
J gene: TRBJ2-7
clone size: .
CDR3 DNA: TGTGCCATCAGTCCCGGGTCTCCCTCCTACGAGCAGTACTTC
CDR3 protein: CAISPGSPSYEQYF

D gene: .
V gene: TRBV29-1
J gene: TRBJ2-7
clone size: .
CDR3 DNA: TGCAGCGTTGTGGGCGGGGAGGACTACGAGCAGTACTTC
CDR3 protein: CSVVGGEDYEQYF

D gene: .
V gene: TRBV5-1
J gene: TRBJ1-2
clone size: .
CDR3 DNA: TGCGCCAGCAGCCCGGGCACGGGACACTATGGCTACACCTTC
CDR3 protein: CASSPGTGHYGYTF

D gene: .
V gene: TRBV9
J gene: TRBJ1-1
clone size: once
CDR3 DNA: TGTGCCAGCAGCGTAGTAAGAGGCGGGGCAGGGGACGTGAACACTGAAGCTTTCTTT
CDR3 protein: CASSVVRGGAGDVNTEAFF

D gene: TRBD2
V gene: TRBV28
J gene: TRBJ2-1
clone size: .
CDR3 DNA: TGTGCCAGCAGTTTTGGGGGGGAGAGTATAGCTGAGCAGTTCTTC
CDR3 protein: CASSFGGESIAEQFF

D gene: .
V gene: TRBV5-6
J gene: TRBJ1-5
clone size: .
CDR3 DNA: TGTGCCAGCAGCTTGCTCCGGGAAGAGGACAATCAGCCCCAGCATTTT
CDR3 protein: CASSLLREEDNQPQHF

D gene: TRBD2
V gene: TRBV30
J gene: TRBJ2-7
clone size: .
CDR3 DNA: TGTGCCTGGAGGCAGGGACTAGCGGGAGTCAAGGACGAGCAGTACTTC
CDR3 protein: CAWRQGLAGVKDEQYF

D gene: .
V gene: TRBV19
J gene: TRBJ2-7
clone size: .
CDR3 DNA: TGTGCCAGTAGTATAACGAGTTACGAGCAGTACTTC
CDR3 protein: CASSITSYEQYF

D gene: .
V gene: TRBV9
J gene: TRBJ1-1
clone size: .
CDR3 DNA: TGTGCCAGCAGCCCTTGGGGACAGAACACTGAAGCTTTCTTT
CDR3 protein: CASSPWGQNTEAFF

D gene: TRBD1
V gene: TRBV11-1
J gene: TRBJ1-2
clone size: .
CDR3 DNA: TGTGCCAGCAGCCCTCGGGGGACAGGGGTTAACGGCTACACCTTC
CDR3 protein: CASSPRGTGVNGYTF

D gene: .
V gene: TRBV28
J gene: TRBJ2-7
clone size: .
CDR3 DNA: TGTGCCAGCAGTGACCTCCGAGAAGGAGACGAGCAGTACTTC
CDR3 protein: CASSDLREGDEQYF

D gene: .
V gene: TRBV19
J gene: TRBJ2-2
clone size: .
CDR3 DNA: TGTGCCAGTAGTATTGGACTCACCGGGGAGCTGTTTTTT
CDR3 protein: CASSIGLTGELFF

D gene: .
V gene: TRBV19
J gene: TRBJ2-2
clone size: .
CDR3 DNA: TGTGCCAGTAGTATCTCGGGAGAGGCGGCCGGGGAGCTGTTTTTT
CDR3 protein: CASSISGEAAGELFF

D gene: TRBD2
V gene: TRBV7-6
J gene: TRBJ2-3
clone size: .
CDR3 DNA: TGTGCCAGCAGGTATAGCGGGAGGGAGAGAGATACGCAGTATTTT
CDR3 protein: CASRYSGRERDTQYF

D gene: .
V gene: TRBV27
J gene: TRBJ2-7
clone size: .
CDR3 DNA: TGTGCCAGCAGTTTACGGCTCAAGACCTACGAGCAGTACTTC
CDR3 protein: CASSLRLKTYEQYF

D gene: .
V gene: TRBV11-1
J gene: TRBJ2-1
clone size: .
CDR3 DNA: TGTGCCAGCAGCGTGGGACTGCGTTTTGAGCAGTTCTTC
CDR3 protein: CASSVGLRFEQFF

D gene: .
V gene: TRBV6-5
J gene: TRBJ1-2
clone size: .
CDR3 DNA: TGTGCCAGCAGTTCAGGGTTACGCCATGGCTACACCTTC
CDR3 protein: CASSSGLRHGYTF

D gene: .
V gene: TRBV2
J gene: TRBJ1-3
clone size: .
CDR3 DNA: TGTGCCAGCACCCCCTCTGGAAACACCATATATTTT
CDR3 protein: CASTPSGNTIYF

D gene: TRBD1
V gene: TRBV7-9
J gene: TRBJ1-5
clone size: .
CDR3 DNA: TGTGCCAGCAGCAGGGACAGAGGGAGCGGCCTTCAGCCCCAGCATTTT
CDR3 protein: CASSRDRGSGLQPQHF

D gene: .
V gene: TRBV11-2
J gene: TRBJ2-6
clone size: .
CDR3 DNA: TGTGCCAGCAGCTTACAGGGGGGGCTGCGCTCTGGGGCCAACGTCCTGACTTTC
CDR3 protein: CASSLQGGLRSGANVLTF

D gene: TRBD1
V gene: TRBV7-2
J gene: TRBJ2-7
clone size: once
CDR3 DNA: TGTGCCAGCAGCTTAGGGACAGGGTCCGAGCAGTACTTC
CDR3 protein: CASSLGTGSEQYF

D gene: .
V gene: TRBV21-1
J gene: TRBJ1-1
clone size: .
CDR3 DNA: TGTGCCAGCAGCAAACAGGGGAGGTGCAATCGGAACACTGAAGCTTTCTTT
CDR3 protein: CASSKQGRCNRNTEAFF

D gene: TRBD1
V gene: TRBV27
J gene: TRBJ2-5
clone size: .
CDR3 DNA: TGTGCCAGCAGTTTCGGACAGGCGGAGACCCAGTACTTC
CDR3 protein: CASSFGQAETQYF

D gene: TRBD1
V gene: TRBV28
J gene: TRBJ2-2
clone size: .
CDR3 DNA: TGTGCCAGCACCTTGACAGGGGGCACCGCGGAGCTGTTTTTT
CDR3 protein: CASTLTGGTAELFF

D gene: TRBD2
V gene: TRBV7-9
J gene: TRBJ2-5
clone size: once
CDR3 DNA: TGTGCCAGCAGCATCACTAGCGGGGCGGTTTTAAATTATGACCAGTACTTC
CDR3 protein: CASSITSGAVLNYDQYF

D gene: .
V gene: TRBV7-8
J gene: TRBJ2-7
clone size: .
CDR3 DNA: TGTGCCAGCAGCTTTCAGGCGGAGGGGCCCTACGAGCAGTACTTC
CDR3 protein: CASSFQAEGPYEQYF

D gene: TRBD1
V gene: TRBV28
J gene: TRBJ1-6
clone size: .
CDR3 DNA: TGTGCCAGCAGAAACCGGGACAGGGGTTCACCCCTCCACTTT
CDR3 protein: CASRNRDRGSPLHF

D gene: .
V gene: TRBV28
J gene: TRBJ1-1
clone size: .
CDR3 DNA: TGTGCCAGCAGTTTCGGCGGGGGAGGAGTCACTGAAGCTTTCTTT
CDR3 protein: CASSFGGGGVTEAFF

D gene: TRBD2
V gene: TRBV4-1
J gene: TRBJ2-3
clone size: .
CDR3 DNA: TGCGCCAGCAGAGCGGGATTTAGCACAGATACGCAGTATTTT
CDR3 protein: CASRAGFSTDTQYF

D gene: .
V gene: TRBV7-6
J gene: TRBJ2-2
clone size: .
CDR3 DNA: TGTGCCAGCAGCTTAGAGTGGGAAAGCACCGGGGAGCTGTTTTTT
CDR3 protein: CASSLEWESTGELFF

D gene: .
V gene: TRBV19
J gene: TRBJ2-1
clone size: .
CDR3 DNA: TGTGCCAGTAGTCCAATAGCGGCCAATGAGCAGTTCTTC
CDR3 protein: CASSPIAANEQFF

D gene: TRBD1
V gene: TRBV29-1
J gene: TRBJ2-1
clone size: .
CDR3 DNA: TGCAGCGTTGAGGGCCAGGGGGCCTACAATGAGCAGTTCTTC
CDR3 protein: CSVEGQGAYNEQFF

D gene: TRBD2
V gene: TRBV7-3
J gene: TRBJ2-5
clone size: once
CDR3 DNA: TGTGCCAGCAGCTCCGGACTAGCGGGAGTTAGGGAGACCCAGTACTTC
CDR3 protein: CASSSGLAGVRETQYF

D gene: .
V gene: TRBV27
J gene: TRBJ1-1
clone size: .
CDR3 DNA: TGTGCCAGCAGCCCAGCCGGACGGAGGGAAGCTTTCTTT
CDR3 protein: CASSPAGRREAFF

D gene: .
V gene: TRBV28
J gene: TRBJ2-1
clone size: .
CDR3 DNA: TGTGCCAGCAGTTTACTTATGGGCGAGGGGTCCTACAATGAGCAGTTCTTC
CDR3 protein: CASSLLMGEGSYNEQFF

D gene: .
V gene: TRBV7-2
J gene: TRBJ2-7
clone size: .
CDR3 DNA: TGTGCCAGCGGGCAGGGTTACGAGCAGTACTTC
CDR3 protein: CASGQGYEQYF

D gene: .
V gene: TRBV7-6
J gene: TRBJ2-7
clone size: .
CDR3 DNA: TGTGCCAGCAGCTCCAGGGACAACTCCTACGAGCAGTACTTC
CDR3 protein: CASSSRDNSYEQYF

D gene: TRBD1
V gene: TRBV28
J gene: TRBJ1-4
clone size: .
CDR3 DNA: TGTGCCAGCAGTTTATGGGGGACAGGTGGGGAAAAACTGTTTTTT
CDR3 protein: CASSLWGTGGEKLFF

D gene: .
V gene: TRBV11-2
J gene: TRBJ2-1
clone size: .
CDR3 DNA: TGTGCCAGCAGCTTAGCCCTAGGTATCAATGAGCAGTTCTTC
CDR3 protein: CASSLALGINEQFF

D gene: .
V gene: TRBV7-8
J gene: TRBJ2-2
clone size: .
CDR3 DNA: TGTGCCAGCAGCTTTTTCCTGTCGCGGAGGGGGACCGGGGAGCTGTTTTTT
CDR3 protein: CASSFFLSRRGTGELFF